This TCR beta chain appears in the sequencing data of a study of shared clonotypes between healthy human individuals. Overall study results and limits: Represented diversity, genetic and exposure-history alike, was limited by few donors.

Genomic DNA belonging to each subset was distributed in equal measure over several immunoSEQ plates. TCRdb's table, derived via immunoSEQ multiplex PCR, lists solely in-frame clones and lacks some. The sample yields approximately 2.3 million clones, 93% seen once. On this clone: Its cognate antigen is unknown.

Sequencing was done on a sample of naive CD4+ T cells from PBMCs. This sample's subset: CD45RA+ positively selected. This sequence was found in a man younger than 30 in good health. Some clones in this sample may be carry-over from other donors' samples.

CDR3 sequence (DNA): TGTGCCTGGAGTGGAAAGAGCGGGACAGGACATACCGGAAACACCATATATTTT. Translation: CAWSGKSGTGHTGNTIYF. The gene calls are TRBV30 and TRBJ1-3, with 8 bases that match TRBD1. The CDR3 is made up of 18 amino acids. The J segment lost 4 bases and the V segment lost 1 base, leaving 15 bases of the junction unmatched. Germline CDR1 and CDR2: GTSNPN and SVGIG (reference sequence).